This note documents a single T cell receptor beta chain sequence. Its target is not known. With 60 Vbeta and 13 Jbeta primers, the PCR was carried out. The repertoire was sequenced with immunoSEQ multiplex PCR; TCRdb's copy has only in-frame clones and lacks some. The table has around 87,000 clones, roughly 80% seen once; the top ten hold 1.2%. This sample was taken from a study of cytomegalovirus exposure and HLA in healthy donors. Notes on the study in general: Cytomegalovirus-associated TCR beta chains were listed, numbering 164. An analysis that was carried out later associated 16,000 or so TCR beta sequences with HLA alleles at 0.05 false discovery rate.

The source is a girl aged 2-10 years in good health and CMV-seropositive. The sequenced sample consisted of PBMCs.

Here the CDR3 reads CASSGWSETQYF. The DNA for the CDR3 is TGTGCCAGCAGCGGATGGAGCGAGACCCAGTACTTC. This chain connects TRBV7-2 to TRBJ2-5, with unresolved D. Germline-derived CDR1 and CDR2 are SGHTA and FQGNSA. The CDR3 has 12 residues. V lost 5 bases and J 5 bases, leaving 9 bases between the germline ends.